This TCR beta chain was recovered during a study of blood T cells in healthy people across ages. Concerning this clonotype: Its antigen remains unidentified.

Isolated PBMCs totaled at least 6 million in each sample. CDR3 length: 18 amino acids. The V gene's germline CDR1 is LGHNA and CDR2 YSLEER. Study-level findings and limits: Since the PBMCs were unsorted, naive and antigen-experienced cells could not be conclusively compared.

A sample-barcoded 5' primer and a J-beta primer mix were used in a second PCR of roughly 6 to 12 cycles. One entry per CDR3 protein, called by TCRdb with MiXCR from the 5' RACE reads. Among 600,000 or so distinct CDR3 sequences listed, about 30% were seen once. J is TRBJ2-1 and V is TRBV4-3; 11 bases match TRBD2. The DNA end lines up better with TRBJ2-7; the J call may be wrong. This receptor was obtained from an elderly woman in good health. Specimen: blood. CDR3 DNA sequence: TGCGCCAGCAGCCCACGAGTAGCGGGGGGGAGCTCCTACAATGAGCAGTACTTC. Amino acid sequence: CASSPRVAGGSSYNEQYF.